This T cell receptor (beta chain) emerged from a study of control samples from healthy donors and cancer patients. Libraries were prepared by immunoSEQ multiplex PCR; TCRdb keeps only in-frame clonotypes and omits some of them. Of tens of thousands of clones in the sample, 85% to 90% were seen once. The length of the CDR3 is 17 residues. Germline V CDR1 and CDR2: LGHDT, YNNKEL (reference sequence). V shed 0 bases and J shed 8 bases, with 22 bases lying between them. The V gene is TRBV3-1 (or the pseudogene TRBV3-2), the J gene TRBJ1-2; the D gene is possibly TRBD1 (6 bases). The TCR was taken from a woman aged 45 to 65 with colorectal cancer. Sequencing input: PBMCs. CDR3 coding DNA: TGTGCCAGCAGCCAAGATCTGGGGGGCCTACCTTTGTGGGGCTACACCTTC. Its translation is CASSQDLGGLPLWGYTF.